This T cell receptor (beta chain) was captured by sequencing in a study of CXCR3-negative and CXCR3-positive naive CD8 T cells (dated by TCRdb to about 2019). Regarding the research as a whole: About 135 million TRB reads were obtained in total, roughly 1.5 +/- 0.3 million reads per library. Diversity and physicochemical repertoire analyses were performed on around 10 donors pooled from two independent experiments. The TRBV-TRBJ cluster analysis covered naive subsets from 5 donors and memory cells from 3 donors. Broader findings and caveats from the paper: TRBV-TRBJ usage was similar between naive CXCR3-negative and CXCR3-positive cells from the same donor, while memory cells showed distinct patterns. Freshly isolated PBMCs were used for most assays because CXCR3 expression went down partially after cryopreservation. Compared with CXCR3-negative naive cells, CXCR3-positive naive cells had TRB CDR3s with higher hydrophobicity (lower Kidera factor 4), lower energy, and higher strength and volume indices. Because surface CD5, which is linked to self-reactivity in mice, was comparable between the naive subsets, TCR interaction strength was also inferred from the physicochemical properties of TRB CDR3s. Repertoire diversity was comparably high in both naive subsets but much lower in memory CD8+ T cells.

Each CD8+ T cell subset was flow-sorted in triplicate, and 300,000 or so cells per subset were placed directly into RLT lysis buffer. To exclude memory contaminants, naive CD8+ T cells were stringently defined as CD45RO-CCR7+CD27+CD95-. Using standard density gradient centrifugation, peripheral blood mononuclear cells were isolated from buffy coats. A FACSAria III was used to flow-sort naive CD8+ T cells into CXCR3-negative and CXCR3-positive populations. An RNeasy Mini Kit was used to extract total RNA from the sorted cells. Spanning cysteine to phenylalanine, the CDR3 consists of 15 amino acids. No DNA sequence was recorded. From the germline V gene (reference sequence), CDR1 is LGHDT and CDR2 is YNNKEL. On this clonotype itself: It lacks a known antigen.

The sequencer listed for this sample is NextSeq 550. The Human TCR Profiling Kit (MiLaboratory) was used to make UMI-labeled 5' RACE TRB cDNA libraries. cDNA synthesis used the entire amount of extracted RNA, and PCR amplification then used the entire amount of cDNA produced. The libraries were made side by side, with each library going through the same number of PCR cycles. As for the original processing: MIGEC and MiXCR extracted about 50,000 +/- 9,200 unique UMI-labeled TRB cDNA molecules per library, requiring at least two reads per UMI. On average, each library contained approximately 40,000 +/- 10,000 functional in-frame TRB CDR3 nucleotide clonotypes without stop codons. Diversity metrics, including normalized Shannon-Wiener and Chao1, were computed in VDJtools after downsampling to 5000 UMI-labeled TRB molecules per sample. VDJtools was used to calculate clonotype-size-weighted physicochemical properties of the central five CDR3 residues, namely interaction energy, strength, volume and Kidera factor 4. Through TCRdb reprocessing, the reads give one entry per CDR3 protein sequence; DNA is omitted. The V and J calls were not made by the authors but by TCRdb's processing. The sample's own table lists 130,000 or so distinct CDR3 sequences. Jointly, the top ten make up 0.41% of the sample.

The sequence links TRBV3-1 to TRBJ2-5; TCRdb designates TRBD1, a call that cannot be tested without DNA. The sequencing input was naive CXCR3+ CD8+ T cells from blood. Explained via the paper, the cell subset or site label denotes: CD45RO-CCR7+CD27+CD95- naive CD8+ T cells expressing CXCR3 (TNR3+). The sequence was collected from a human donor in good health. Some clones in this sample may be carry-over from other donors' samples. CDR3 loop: CASSFPGQNQETQYF.